The clone carrying this TCR beta chain was recorded a few times. This sample is drawn from a study of blood T cell repertoires in COVID-19. Turning to the study itself: Researchers got acute and convalescent COVID-19 samples from the United States, Italy and Spain.

The assay was immunoSEQ multiplex PCR, and TCRdb's table has in-frame clones only and misses some. The data show 150,000 to 200,000 clones, with around nine tenths seen just once and 5% to 6% held by the top ten. The CDR3 is 15 residues long. CDR1 MNHEY and CDR2 SMNVEV come from the germline V gene (reference sequence). J lost 4 bases, V lost 6 bases, and 6 bases had no gene match. The genes are TRBV27 and TRBJ1-6, with 7 positions matching TRBD1. What was sequenced was peripheral blood. This clonotype was sampled from a human donor in a cohort sampled during active COVID-19. The CDR3 here is CASRGQVVYNSPLHF. The CDR3 bases are TGTGCCAGCAGAGGACAGGTTGTATATAATTCACCCCTCCACTTT.